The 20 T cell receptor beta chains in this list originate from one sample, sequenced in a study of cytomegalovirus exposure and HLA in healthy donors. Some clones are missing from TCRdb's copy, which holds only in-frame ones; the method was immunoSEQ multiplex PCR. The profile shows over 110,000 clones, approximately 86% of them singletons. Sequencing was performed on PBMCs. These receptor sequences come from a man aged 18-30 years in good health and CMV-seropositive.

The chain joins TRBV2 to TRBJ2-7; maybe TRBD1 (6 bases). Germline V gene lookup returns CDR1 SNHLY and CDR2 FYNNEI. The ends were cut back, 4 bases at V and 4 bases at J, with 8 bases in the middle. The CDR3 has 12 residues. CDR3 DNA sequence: TGTGCCAGCAGTGGGACAGAATACGAGCAGTACTTC. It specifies CASSGTEYEQYF.

This chain's CDR3 is CASANVDRKGETQYF. DNA of the CDR3: TGTGCTAGTGCCAACGTGGACAGAAAGGGAGAGACCCAGTACTTC. The chain is built from TRBV12-5 and TRBJ2-5; D may be TRBD1 (6 bases). This CDR3 spans 15 amino acids. Trimming took off 7 bases at V and 4 bases at J, with 19 bases between the two ends. CDR1 and CDR2 (germline): LGHNT, FRNRAP.

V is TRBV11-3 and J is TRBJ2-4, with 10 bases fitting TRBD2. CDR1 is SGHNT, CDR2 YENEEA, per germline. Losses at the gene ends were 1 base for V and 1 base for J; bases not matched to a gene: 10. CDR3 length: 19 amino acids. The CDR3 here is CASSLGRTSGPKAKNIQYF. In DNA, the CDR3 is TGTGCCAGCAGCTTAGGGAGGACTAGCGGTCCTAAGGCCAAAAACATTCAGTACTTC.

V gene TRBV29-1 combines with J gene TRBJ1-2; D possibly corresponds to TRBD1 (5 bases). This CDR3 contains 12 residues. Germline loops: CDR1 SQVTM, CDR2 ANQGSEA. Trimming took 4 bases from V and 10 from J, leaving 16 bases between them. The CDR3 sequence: CSVAKGMMDYTF. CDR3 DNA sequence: TGCAGCGTTGCCAAGGGGATGATGGACTACACCTTC.

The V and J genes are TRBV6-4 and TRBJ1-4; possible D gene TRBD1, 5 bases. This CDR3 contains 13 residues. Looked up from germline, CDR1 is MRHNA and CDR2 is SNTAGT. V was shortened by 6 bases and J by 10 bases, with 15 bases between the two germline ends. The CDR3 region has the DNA TGTGCCAGCAGGTTAAGGGGAGGAGGAAAACTGTTTTTT. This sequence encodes CASRLRGGGKLFF.

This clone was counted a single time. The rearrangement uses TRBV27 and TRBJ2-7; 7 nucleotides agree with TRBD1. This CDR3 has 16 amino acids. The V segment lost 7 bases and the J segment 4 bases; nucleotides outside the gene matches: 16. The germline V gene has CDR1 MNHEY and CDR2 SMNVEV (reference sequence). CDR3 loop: CASTPPKTGTDYEQYF. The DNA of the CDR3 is TGTGCCAGCACTCCTCCCAAAACCGGGACAGATTACGAGCAGTACTTC.

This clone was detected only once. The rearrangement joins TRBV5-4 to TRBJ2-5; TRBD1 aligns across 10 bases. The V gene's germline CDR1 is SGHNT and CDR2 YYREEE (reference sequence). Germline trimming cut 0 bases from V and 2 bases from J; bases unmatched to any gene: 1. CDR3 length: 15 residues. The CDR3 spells CASSLGQGAQETQYF. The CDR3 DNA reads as TGTGCCAGCAGCTTGGGACAGGGGGCACAAGAGACCCAGTACTTC.

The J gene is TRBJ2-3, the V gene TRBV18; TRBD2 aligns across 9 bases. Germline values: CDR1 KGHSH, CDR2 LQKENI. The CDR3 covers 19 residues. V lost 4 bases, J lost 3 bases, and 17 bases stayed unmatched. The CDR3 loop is CASSQTPGLAVRRTDTQYF. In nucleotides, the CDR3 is TGTGCCAGCTCACAAACTCCGGGACTAGCTGTAAGAAGGACAGATACGCAGTATTTT.

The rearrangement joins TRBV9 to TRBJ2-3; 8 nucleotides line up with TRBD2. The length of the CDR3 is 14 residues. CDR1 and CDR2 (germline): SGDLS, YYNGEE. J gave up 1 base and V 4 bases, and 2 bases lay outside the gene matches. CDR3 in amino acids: CASSSRGGTDTQYF. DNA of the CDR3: TGTGCCAGCAGCTCGCGGGGGGGCACAGATACGCAGTATTTT.

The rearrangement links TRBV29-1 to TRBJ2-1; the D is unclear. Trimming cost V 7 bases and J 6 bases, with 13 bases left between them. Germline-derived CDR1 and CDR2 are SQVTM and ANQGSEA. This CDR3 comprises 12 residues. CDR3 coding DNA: TGCAGCGGAGCGAATAATCGCAATGAGCAGTTCTTC. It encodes CSGANNRNEQFF.

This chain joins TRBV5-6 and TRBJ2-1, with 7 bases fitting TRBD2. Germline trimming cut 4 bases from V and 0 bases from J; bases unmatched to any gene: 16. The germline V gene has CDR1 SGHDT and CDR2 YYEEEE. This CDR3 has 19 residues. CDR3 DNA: TGTGCCAGCAGCCCGCAGCGGGGTACCACCCTCAGCTCCTACAATGAGCAGTTCTTC. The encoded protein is CASSPQRGTTLSSYNEQFF.

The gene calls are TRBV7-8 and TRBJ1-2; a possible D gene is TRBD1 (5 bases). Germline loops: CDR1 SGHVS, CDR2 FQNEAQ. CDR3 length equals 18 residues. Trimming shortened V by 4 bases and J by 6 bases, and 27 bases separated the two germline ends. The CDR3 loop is CASSSRVGGRLRVDGYTF. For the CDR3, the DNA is TGTGCCAGCAGCTCCAGAGTGGGGGGTAGGCTACGGGTGGATGGCTACACCTTC.

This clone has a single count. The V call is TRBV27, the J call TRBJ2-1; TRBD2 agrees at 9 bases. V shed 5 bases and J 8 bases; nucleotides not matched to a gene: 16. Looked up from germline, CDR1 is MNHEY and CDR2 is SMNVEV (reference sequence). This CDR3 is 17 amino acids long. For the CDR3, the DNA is TGTGCCAGCAGTCCCTATGCCCCCCTAGCGGGGAGGCATGAGCAGTTCTTC. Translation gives CASSPYAPLAGRHEQFF.

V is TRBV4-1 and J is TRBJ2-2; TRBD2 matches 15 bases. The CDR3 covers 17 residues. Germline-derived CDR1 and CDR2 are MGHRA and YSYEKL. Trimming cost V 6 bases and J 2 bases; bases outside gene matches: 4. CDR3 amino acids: CASRQGLAGGNTGELFF. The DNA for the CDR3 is TGCGCCAGCAGGCAGGGACTAGCGGGAGGCAACACCGGGGAGCTGTTTTTT.

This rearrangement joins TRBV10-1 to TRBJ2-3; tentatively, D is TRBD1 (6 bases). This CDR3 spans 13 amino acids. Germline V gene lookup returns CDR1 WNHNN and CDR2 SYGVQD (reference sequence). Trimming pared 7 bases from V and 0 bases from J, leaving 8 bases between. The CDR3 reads CASNDRSTDTQYF. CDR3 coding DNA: TGCGCCAGCAACGACAGGAGCACAGATACGCAGTATTTT.

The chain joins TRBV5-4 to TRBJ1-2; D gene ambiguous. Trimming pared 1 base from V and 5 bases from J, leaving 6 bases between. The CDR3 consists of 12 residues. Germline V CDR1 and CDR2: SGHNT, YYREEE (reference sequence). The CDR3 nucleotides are TGTGCCAGCAGCTTGACAGAATATGGCTACACCTTC. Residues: CASSLTEYGYTF.

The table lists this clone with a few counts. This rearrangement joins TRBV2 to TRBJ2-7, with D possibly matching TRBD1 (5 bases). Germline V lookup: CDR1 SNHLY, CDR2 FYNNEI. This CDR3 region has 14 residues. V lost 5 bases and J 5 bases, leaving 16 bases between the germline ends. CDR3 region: CASSPLPRVNEQYF. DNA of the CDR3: TGTGCCAGCAGTCCTCTTCCCAGGGTTAACGAGCAGTACTTC.

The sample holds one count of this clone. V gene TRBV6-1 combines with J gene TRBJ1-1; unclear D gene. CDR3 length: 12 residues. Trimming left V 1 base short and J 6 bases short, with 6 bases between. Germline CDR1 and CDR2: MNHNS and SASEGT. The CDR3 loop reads CASSEGGSEAFF. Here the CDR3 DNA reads TGTGCCAGCAGTGAAGGAGGGTCTGAAGCTTTCTTT.

Here the CDR3 DNA reads TGTGCCAGCAGGCGGGCGGCAGGGACTATGGAGCAGTACTTC. It codes for CASRRAAGTMEQYF. The rearrangement links TRBV27 to TRBJ2-7, with 7 bases identical to TRBD2. CDR1 MNHEY and CDR2 SMNVEV come from the germline V gene (reference sequence). The CDR3 is 14 amino acids. After removal of 6 bases from V and 7 bases from J, the junction contained 12 bases not matched to a gene.

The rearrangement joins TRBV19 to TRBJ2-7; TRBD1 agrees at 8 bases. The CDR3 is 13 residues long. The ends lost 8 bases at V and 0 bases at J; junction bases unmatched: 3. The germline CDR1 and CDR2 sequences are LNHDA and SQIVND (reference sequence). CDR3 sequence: CASGTGPSYEQYF. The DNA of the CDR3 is TGTGCCAGTGGGACAGGCCCCTCCTACGAGCAGTACTTC.